This note documents a single T cell receptor (beta chain) sequence. The target of this receptor is not known. Nothing much larger sits one base from this clone, and base qualities are not available. This specimen belongs to a study of blood T cell repertoires in COVID-19 (dated by TCRdb to 2020 to 2021). With respect to the entire study: For ImmuneRACE Cohort 3, a participant was defined as recovered based on two consecutive negative NP/OP PCR tests, clearance by a healthcare professional, or resolution of symptoms. The repertoires were released in a freely available public database meant as a resource for research on the immune response to SARS-CoV-2. The samples were drawn from two sources: the first 160 participants of the ongoing ImmuneRACE study, and over 1,000 subjects contributed by 6 global collaborators. Where HLA class I and class II types were available, the types were taken from metadata supplied by the sample provider, not from assay-based typing. Deeply sampled blood TCRbeta repertoires from subjects exposed to, actively infected with, or recovered from COVID-19 were included in the dataset. Samples covering the acute and convalescent phases of COVID-19 were provided by collaborators in the United States, Italy and Spain. A de-identified subject ID, COVID-19 status, age in years and sex were almost always included in the sample metadata. The prospective study material was composed of cDNA or gDNA derived from T cells, B-cell-depleted T cells, or PBMCs.

Points the paper makes about the study in general: Clinical and demographic metadata were provided uncurated, with the amount varying by source and participant.

The CDR3 numbers 11 residues from cysteine through phenylalanine. CDR3 DNA only is kept here, 33 bases in frame from base 1. From the germline V gene, CDR1 is SGHDT and CDR2 is YYEEEE. The junction carries 6 bases between V and J, which are trimmed by 4 bases and 5 bases respectively. TCRbeta CDR3 regions were amplified from genomic DNA by means of the immunoSEQ Assay, a bias-controlled multiplex PCR. In the authors' own workflow: The number of nucleated cells in each sample was estimated from the amplification of reference gene primers within the assay. To quantify the absolute abundance of each unique TCRbeta CDR3 rearrangement, sequence reads were collapsed and filtered. For each sample, productive Simpson clonality was calculated as the square root of Simpson's diversity index across productive rearrangements. TCRdb obtained this table from immuneACCESS and retained in-frame rearrangements with V and J assigned. These tables miss some clones; where compared with another copy, unresolved V genes account for less than half of the shortfall, and the remainder is unexplained. V, J and clone size are taken as reported in that table, and D and trimming were inferred from the DNA itself. The table for this sample lists roughly 150,000 clones; 79% of them were counted only once. The ten largest account for around 20% of the sample.

Participants in the prospective study were enrolled through a virtual design, were aged roughly 18 to 100 years, and lived in approximately 25 United States geographic areas. Cohort assignment in the prospective study relied on participant-reported clinical history from a screening survey and a study questionnaire. Mobile phlebotomists in the prospective study collected whole blood, serum and a nasopharyngeal or oropharyngeal swab from every participant. Over an approximately 2-month period, participants in the prospective study had the option of providing additional blood draws and questionnaires. Before DNA extraction, prospective study blood samples were shipped either frozen or at room temperature.

The chain couples TRBV5-6 to TRBJ1-2, with no reliable assignment of the D segment. This sequence was found in a woman aged 70-85 years in a cohort exposed to, infected with or recovered from COVID-19 (not recorded which). The sample comprised PBMCs or T cells enriched from blood (not recorded which). CDR3 protein: CASSRGYGYTF. The DNA reads TGTGCCAGCAGCCGAGGGTATGGCTACACCTTC.